These T cell receptor beta chains were read from a single sample in a study of technical replicates of blood from a handful of donors. The method was immunoSEQ multiplex PCR; TCRdb's version includes in-frame clones alone and lacks a portion of them. The table shows fewer than 75,000 clones, with 88% occurring only once. Sequenced input: PBMCs. Every receptor here comes from a human donor in good health. Some clones in this sample may be carry-over from other donors' samples. Each CDR3 is given with its conserved first and last residue. D genes are given only for firm matches. The size entry is marked missing in some rows and otherwise reads once, few, many or a size class.

size,J,D,V,DNA,CDR3
NA,TRBJ2-7,NA,TRBV29-1,TGCAGCGTTGAGGGGGCCGGCCAGGGGATCCACGAGCAGTACTTC,CSVEGAGQGIHEQYF
once,TRBJ2-6,NA,TRBV6-5,TGTGCCAGCAGTTACCGTCAGTCCACTGGGGCCAACGTCCTGACTTTC,CASSYRQSTGANVLTF
NA,TRBJ2-5,NA,TRBV27,TGTGCCAGCAGTACAAGCAGGGAGACCCAGTACTTC,CASSTSRETQYF
NA,TRBJ1-2,TRBD1,TRBV7-8,TGTGCCAGCAGCCCGGAGACAGGGGGCCTTAACTATGGCTACACCTTC,CASSPETGGLNYGYTF
NA,TRBJ2-4,TRBD1,TRBV7-2,TGTGCCAGCAGCCAACGGACAGGGTGGGACATTCAGTACTTC,CASSQRTGWDIQYF
NA,TRBJ2-4,NA,TRBV6-5,TGTGCCAGCAGTTACGGACAGCCGGGTGTTGGTTACATTCAGTACTTC,CASSYGQPGVGYIQYF
NA,TRBJ1-4,NA,TRBV7-8,TGTGCCAGCAGCCCCCTGCGGGGTGCGGCTAATGAAAAACTGTTTTTT,CASSPLRGAANEKLFF
NA,TRBJ2-5,NA,TRBV9,TGTGCCAGCAGCCTGGGCAGCAAAGAGACCCAGTACTTC,CASSLGSKETQYF
NA,TRBJ1-2,TRBD1,TRBV5-1,TGCGCCAGCAACGACAGGGGCCCCAGCTATGGCTACACCTTC,CASNDRGPSYGYTF
NA,TRBJ1-1,TRBD1,TRBV19,TGTGCCAGTAGTGCCAGGGACAGGCCCCCTGAAGCTTTCTTT,CASSARDRPPEAFF
NA,TRBJ2-5,TRBD2,TRBV4-3,TGCGCCAGCAGCCAAGATGTGGGAGCGGGAAACCAAGAGACCCAGTACTTC,CASSQDVGAGNQETQYF
NA,TRBJ2-3,TRBD2,TRBV27,TGTGCCAGCAGTTTCCTGACTAGCGGGGGGGCAAGGACGCAGTATTTT,CASSFLTSGGARTQYF
few,TRBJ2-1,TRBD2,TRBV5-1,TGCGCCAGCAGCGCGAGCGGGGGATACAATGAGCAGTTCTTC,CASSASGGYNEQFF
once,TRBJ2-7,TRBD2,TRBV7-9,TGTGCCAGCGGCTCCGGGACTACGTCCTACGAGCAGTACTTC,CASGSGTTSYEQYF
NA,TRBJ2-1,NA,TRBV29-1,TGCAGCGTTGTAGGGTCAGGGCGTCAAAATGAGCAGTTCTTC,CSVVGSGRQNEQFF
NA,TRBJ1-4,NA,TRBV4-1,TGCGCCAGCAGCCAAGGCCCTGGGAGGTCATTGGGTGAAAAACTGTTTTTT,CASSQGPGRSLGEKLFF
NA,TRBJ2-7,TRBD2,TRBV7-9,TGTGCCAGCAGCTTAGCTAGCGGGGGGACCTACGAGCAGTACTTC,CASSLASGGTYEQYF